In its sample, the clone carrying this T cell receptor (beta chain) was seen a few times. Its antigen remains unidentified. The CDR3 loop spans 14 amino acids. The V segment lost 2 bases and the J segment 7 bases; nucleotides outside the gene matches: 5. Looked up from germline, CDR1 is SEHNR and CDR2 is FQNEAQ (reference sequence). The study ran its PCR with 60 Vbeta and 13 Jbeta primers. TCRdb's table, derived via immunoSEQ multiplex PCR, lists solely in-frame clones and lacks some. Among some 200,000 clones listed, 73% were seen once. These data come from a study of cytomegalovirus exposure and HLA in healthy donors. The wider study: Most donors, around 81% of over 300 genotyped, fell in the Caucasian-associated ancestry cluster. Study-wide findings and caveats: Trimming of TCR beta V- and J-genes showed a link, identified in a later analysis, to a missense DCLRE1C variant. Later analysis reportedly placed an Asian-associated ancestry cluster below the approximately 680-donor mean in N-insertions. Among the most significant clusters, several appeared linked to common viral pathogens in a later analysis.

The sequenced sample was PBMCs. The receptor's source is a young woman in good health and CMV-seronegative. The chain carries TRBV7-9 and TRBJ2-4, with 7 nucleotides matching TRBD1. The CDR3 DNA reads TGTGCCAGCAGCTTAAGACAGGGAACGAACATTCAGTACTTC. Protein product: CASSLRQGTNIQYF.